This T cell receptor (beta chain) was retrieved from a study of T-cell reconstitution after alpha-beta-depleted transplantation in children. Study findings and constraints: Several hundred expanded graft clones reportedly supplied alpha-beta T cells about two months after transplant.

Comments on this clonotype: Its antigen is currently unknown.

The V and J ends lost 3 bases and 4 bases respectively, with 16 bases between them. The CDR3 totals 14 residues. CDR1 is DFQATT, CDR2 SNEGSKA, per germline (reference sequence). Preparation of the TCRbeta library used unique molecular identifiers. In TCRdb, the PCR reads were re-called with MiXCR into one record per CDR3 protein. The table has roughly 670,000 distinct CDR3 sequences, less than 15% seen once. The clonotype comes from a girl aged 2-15 years with congenital amegakaryocytic thrombocytopenia, due to receive a stem cell transplant. The chain employs TRBV20-1 and TRBJ2-7; no definite D call. The input for sequencing was PBMCs, taken before TCRalphabeta/CD19-depleted stem cell transplant. The CDR3 bases are TGCAGTGCTAGGATCCCTACGGATACTTACGAGCAGTACTTC. Residues: CSARIPTDTYEQYF.